This T cell receptor (beta chain) was profiled in a study of spatial heterogeneity in lung cancer. The sample holds many counts of this clonotype. Time point given: blood at routine non-recurrence follow-up after resection. Extraction of whole RNA from tumor, nontumor lung or frozen PBMC preceded unsorted sequencing. Looked up from germline, CDR1 is SGHAT and CDR2 is FQNNGV. The CDR3 runs to 15 residues. V was pared by 5 bases and J by 2 bases, with 16 bases between. TCRdb reprocessed the 5' RACE reads via MiXCR and lists one record per CDR3 protein. The sample holds approximately 20,000 distinct CDR3 sequences, under 10% seen once.

This TCR was sampled from a male donor with early-stage non-small cell lung cancer. The source material was PBMCs, sampled at follow-up. This chain uses TRBV11-2 with TRBJ2-7; weak D call: TRBD1 (6 bases). In DNA, the CDR3 is TGTGCCAGCAGCGAAGCCACAGGGATCGCCTACGAGCAGTACTTC. Translated: CASSEATGIAYEQYF.